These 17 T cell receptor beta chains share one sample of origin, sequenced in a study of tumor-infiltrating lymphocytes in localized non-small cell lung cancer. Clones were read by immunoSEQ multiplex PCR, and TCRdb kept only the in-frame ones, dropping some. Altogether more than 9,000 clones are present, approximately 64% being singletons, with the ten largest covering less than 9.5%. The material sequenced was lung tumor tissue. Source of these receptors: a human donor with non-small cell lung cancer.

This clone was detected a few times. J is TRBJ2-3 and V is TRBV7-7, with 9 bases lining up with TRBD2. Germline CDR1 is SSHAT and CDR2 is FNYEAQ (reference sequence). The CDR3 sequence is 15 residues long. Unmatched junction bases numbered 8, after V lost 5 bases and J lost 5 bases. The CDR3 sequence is CASSPTAGGQDTQYF. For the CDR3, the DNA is TGTGCCAGCAGCCCCACTGCGGGAGGGCAAGATACGCAGTATTTT.

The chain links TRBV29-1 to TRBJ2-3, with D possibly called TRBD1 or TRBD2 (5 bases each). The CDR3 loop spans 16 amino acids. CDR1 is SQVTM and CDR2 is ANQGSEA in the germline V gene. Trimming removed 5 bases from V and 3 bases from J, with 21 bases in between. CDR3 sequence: CSVPPGDGIGTDTQYF. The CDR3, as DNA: TGCAGCGTTCCCCCCGGGGACGGCATTGGGACAGATACGCAGTATTTT.

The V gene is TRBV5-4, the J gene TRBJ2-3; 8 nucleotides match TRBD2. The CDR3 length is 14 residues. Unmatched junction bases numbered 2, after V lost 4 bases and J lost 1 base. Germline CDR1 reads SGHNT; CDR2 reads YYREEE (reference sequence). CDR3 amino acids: CASSPGGGTDTQYF. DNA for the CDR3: TGTGCCAGCAGCCCGGGGGGGGGCACAGATACGCAGTATTTT. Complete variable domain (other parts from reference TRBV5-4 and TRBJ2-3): ETGVTQSPTHLIKTRGQQVTLRCSSQSGHNTVSWYQQALGQGPQFIFQYYREEENGRGNFPPRFSGLQFPNYSSELNVNALELDDSALYLCASSPGGGTDTQYFGPGTRLTVL.

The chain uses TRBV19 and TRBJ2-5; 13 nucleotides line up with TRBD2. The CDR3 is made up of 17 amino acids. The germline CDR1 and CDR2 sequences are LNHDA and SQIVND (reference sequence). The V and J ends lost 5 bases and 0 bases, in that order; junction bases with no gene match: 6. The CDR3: CASSPRLAGGDQETQYF. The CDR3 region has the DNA TGTGCCAGTAGTCCCCGACTAGCGGGAGGAGACCAAGAGACCCAGTACTTC.

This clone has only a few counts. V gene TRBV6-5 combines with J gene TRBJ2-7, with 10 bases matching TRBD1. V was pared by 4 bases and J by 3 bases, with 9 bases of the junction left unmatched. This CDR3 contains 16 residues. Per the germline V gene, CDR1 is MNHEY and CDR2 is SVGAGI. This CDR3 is CASSFLQGQGVYEQYF. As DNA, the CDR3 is TGTGCCAGCAGTTTCCTTCAAGGACAGGGGGTCTACGAGCAGTACTTC.

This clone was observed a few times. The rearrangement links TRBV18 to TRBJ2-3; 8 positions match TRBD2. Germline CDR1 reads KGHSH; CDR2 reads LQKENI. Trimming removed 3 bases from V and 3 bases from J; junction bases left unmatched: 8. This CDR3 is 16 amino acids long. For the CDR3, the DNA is TGTGCCAGCTCACCGGCAGCGGCGGGGGGTACAGATACGCAGTATTTT. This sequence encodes CASSPAAAGGTDTQYF.

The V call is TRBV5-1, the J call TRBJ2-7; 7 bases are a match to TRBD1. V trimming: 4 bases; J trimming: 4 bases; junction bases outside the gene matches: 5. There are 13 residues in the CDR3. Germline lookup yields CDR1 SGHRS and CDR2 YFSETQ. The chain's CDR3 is CASSQDRDYEQYF. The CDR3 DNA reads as TGCGCCAGCAGCCAAGACAGGGATTACGAGCAGTACTTC.

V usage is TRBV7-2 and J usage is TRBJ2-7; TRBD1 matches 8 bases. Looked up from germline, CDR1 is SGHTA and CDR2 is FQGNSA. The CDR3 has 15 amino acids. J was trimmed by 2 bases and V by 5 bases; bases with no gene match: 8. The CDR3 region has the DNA TGTGCCAGCAGCGGAGCCGGGACAGGACCCTACGAGCAGTACTTC. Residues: CASSGAGTGPYEQYF.

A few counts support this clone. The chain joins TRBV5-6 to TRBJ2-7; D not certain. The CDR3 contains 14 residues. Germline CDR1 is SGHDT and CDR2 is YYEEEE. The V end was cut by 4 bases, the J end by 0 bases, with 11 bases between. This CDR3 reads CASSNDWSSYEQYF. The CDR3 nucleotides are TGTGCCAGCAGCAACGACTGGTCCTCCTACGAGCAGTACTTC.

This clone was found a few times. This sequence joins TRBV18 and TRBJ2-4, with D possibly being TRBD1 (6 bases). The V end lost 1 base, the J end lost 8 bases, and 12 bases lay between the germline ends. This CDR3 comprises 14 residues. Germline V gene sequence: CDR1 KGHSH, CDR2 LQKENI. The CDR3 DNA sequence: TGTGCCAGCTCACCACAAAGGGGGACGGACATTCAGTACTTC. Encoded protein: CASSPQRGTDIQYF.

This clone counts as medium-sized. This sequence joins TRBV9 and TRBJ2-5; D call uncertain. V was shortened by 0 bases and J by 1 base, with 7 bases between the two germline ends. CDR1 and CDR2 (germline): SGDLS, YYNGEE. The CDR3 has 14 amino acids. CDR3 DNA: TGTGCCAGCAGCGTAGGGGCAGCCCAAGAGACCCAGTACTTC. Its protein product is CASSVGAAQETQYF.

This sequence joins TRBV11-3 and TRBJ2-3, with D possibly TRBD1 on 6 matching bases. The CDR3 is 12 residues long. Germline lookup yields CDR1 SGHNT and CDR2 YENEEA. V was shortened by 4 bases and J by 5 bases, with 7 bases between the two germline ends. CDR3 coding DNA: TGTGCCAGCAGCTCACAGGGAGATACGCAGTATTTT. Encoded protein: CASSSQGDTQYF.

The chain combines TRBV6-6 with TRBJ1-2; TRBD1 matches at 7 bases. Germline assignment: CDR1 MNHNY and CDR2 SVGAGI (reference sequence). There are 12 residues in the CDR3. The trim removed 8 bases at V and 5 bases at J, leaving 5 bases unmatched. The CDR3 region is CASLQGVYGYTF. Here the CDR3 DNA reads TGTGCCAGCCTTCAGGGGGTGTATGGCTACACCTTC.

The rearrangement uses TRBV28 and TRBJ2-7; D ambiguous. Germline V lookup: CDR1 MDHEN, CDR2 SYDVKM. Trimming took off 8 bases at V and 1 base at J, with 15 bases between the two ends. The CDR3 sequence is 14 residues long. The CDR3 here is CASGPLSKSYEQYF. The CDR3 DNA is TGTGCCAGCGGACCTCTGTCCAAGTCCTACGAGCAGTACTTC. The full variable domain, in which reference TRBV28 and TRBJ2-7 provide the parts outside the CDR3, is DVKVTQSSRYLVKRTGEKVFLECVQDMDHENMFWYRQDPGLGLRLIYFSYDVKMKEKGDIPEGYSVSREKKERFSLILESASTNQTSMYLCASGPLSKSYEQYFGPGTRLTVT.

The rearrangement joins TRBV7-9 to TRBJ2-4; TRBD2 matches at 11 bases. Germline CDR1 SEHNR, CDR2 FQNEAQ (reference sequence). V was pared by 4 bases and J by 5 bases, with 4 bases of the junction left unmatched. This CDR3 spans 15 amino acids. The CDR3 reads CASSSLAGGENIQYF. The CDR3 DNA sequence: TGTGCCAGCAGCTCATTAGCGGGGGGGGAAAACATTCAGTACTTC.

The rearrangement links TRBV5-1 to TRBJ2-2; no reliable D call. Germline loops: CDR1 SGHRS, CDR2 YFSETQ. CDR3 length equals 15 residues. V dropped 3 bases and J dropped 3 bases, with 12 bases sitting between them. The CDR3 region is CASSSYGLYTGELFF. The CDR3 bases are TGCGCCAGCAGCTCCTATGGCCTTTACACCGGGGAGCTGTTTTTT.

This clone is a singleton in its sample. CDR3: CASSLGAEYEQYF. DNA of the CDR3: TGCGCCAGCAGCTTGGGGGCAGAATACGAGCAGTACTTC. The chain joins TRBV5-1 to TRBJ2-7; D gene ambiguous. Germline V gives CDR1 SGHRS, CDR2 YFSETQ. The CDR3 covers 13 residues. V lost 0 bases and J 4 bases, leaving 8 bases between the germline ends. Together with reference TRBV5-1 and TRBJ2-7, the CDR3 gives the full variable domain: KAGVTQTPRYLIKTRGQQVTLSCSPISGHRSVSWYQQTPGQGLQFLFEYFSETQRNKGNFPGRFSGRQFSNSRSEMNVSTLELGDSALYLCASSLGAEYEQYFGPGTRLTVT.